This is a list of T cell receptor beta chains from one sample in a study of T-cell memory formation after mild COVID-19. TCRdb processed the 5' RACE reads anew with MiXCR; each CDR3 protein has one entry. The sample shows 340,000 or so distinct CDR3 sequences, 10% to 15% of them seen only once. Sequencing was carried out using PBMCs or a T cell subset sorted from them (not recorded which). The receptors derive from a man aged 18 to 30 who had mild COVID-19 (a few samples of this study predate the infection). Cell type and time point are not known. CDR3s include the opening cysteine and the closing phenylalanine or tryptophan. D genes are given only for firm matches. For some rows the clone size is stated as once, few or many, or as a class when expanded; others skip it.

d_call: -; clone_size: few; v_call: TRBV29-1; j_call: TRBJ1-3; cdr3_length: 14; cdr3_nt: TGCAGCGTGTCTTCCCGGGACGAGGGAGACACCATATATTTT; cdr3_aa: CSVSSRDEGDTIYF
d_call: -; clone_size: -; v_call: TRBV4-3; j_call: TRBJ2-1; cdr3_length: 14; cdr3_nt: TGCGCCAGCAGCCAACTTGGCAGGGCTAATCCGCAGTTCTTC; cdr3_aa: CASSQLGRANPQFF
d_call: -; clone_size: few; v_call: TRBV5-4; j_call: TRBJ1-2; cdr3_length: 13; cdr3_nt: TGTGCCAGCAGCCCCTGGGACACCTATGGCTACACCTTC; cdr3_aa: CASSPWDTYGYTF
d_call: -; clone_size: few; v_call: TRBV29-1; j_call: TRBJ2-1; cdr3_length: 8; cdr3_nt: TGCAGCGTTATATGGAAGTTCTTC; cdr3_aa: CSVIWKFF
d_call: TRBD2; clone_size: few; v_call: TRBV7-3; j_call: TRBJ2-1; cdr3_length: 17; cdr3_nt: TGTGCCAGCAGCTTCGCGCTTACTAGCGGGGCCGGCCATGAGCAGTTCTTC; cdr3_aa: CASSFALTSGAGHEQFF
d_call: -; clone_size: few; v_call: TRBV7-9; j_call: TRBJ1-1; cdr3_length: 13; cdr3_nt: TGTGCCAGCAGCTTAGTAGCAGACCTTGAAGCTTTCTTT; cdr3_aa: CASSLVADLEAFF
d_call: -; clone_size: -; v_call: TRBV20-1; j_call: TRBJ2-5; cdr3_length: 14; cdr3_nt: TGCAGTGCCAGACCAGCACGGGTAGAAGAGACCCAGTACTTC; cdr3_aa: CSARPARVEETQYF
d_call: -; clone_size: many; v_call: TRBV15; j_call: TRBJ1-2; cdr3_length: 15; cdr3_nt: TGTGCCACCAGCAGAGGGCGGACGGCTAACTATGGCTACACCTTC; cdr3_aa: CATSRGRTANYGYTF
d_call: -; clone_size: -; v_call: TRBV7-9; j_call: TRBJ1-5; cdr3_length: 15; cdr3_nt: TGTGCCAGCAGCACTGGGGACGCCCGCAATCAGCCCCAGCATTTT; cdr3_aa: CASSTGDARNQPQHF
d_call: -; clone_size: -; v_call: TRBV10-3; j_call: TRBJ2-7; cdr3_length: 13; cdr3_nt: TGTGCCATCAGTGGAACCCAGAGCTACGAGCAGTACTTC; cdr3_aa: CAISGTQSYEQYF
d_call: -; clone_size: -; v_call: TRBV4-1; j_call: TRBJ2-1; cdr3_length: 13; cdr3_nt: TGCGCCAGCAGCCAATCGACTAGCAATGAGCAGTTCTTC; cdr3_aa: CASSQSTSNEQFF
d_call: -; clone_size: -; v_call: TRBV6-2/TRBV6-3; j_call: TRBJ2-3; cdr3_length: 16; cdr3_nt: TGTGCCAGCAGTTACAGACAGGGAGGGGTGACAGATACGCAGTATTTT; cdr3_aa: CASSYRQGGVTDTQYF
d_call: -; clone_size: -; v_call: TRBV4-1; j_call: TRBJ1-1; cdr3_length: 14; cdr3_nt: TGCGCCAGCAGCCAAGAATCTCCTGGGCAGGAAGCTTTCTTT; cdr3_aa: CASSQESPGQEAFF
d_call: -; clone_size: few; v_call: TRBV6-5; j_call: TRBJ2-4; cdr3_length: 15; cdr3_nt: TGTGCCAGCAGTTACTCTAGGACGGGCAAAAACATTCAGTACTTC; cdr3_aa: CASSYSRTGKNIQYF
d_call: -; clone_size: -; v_call: TRBV7-2; j_call: TRBJ2-5; cdr3_length: 15; cdr3_nt: TGTGCCAGCAGCTTGGGCCGCCCAGGCCAAGAGACCCAGTACTTC; cdr3_aa: CASSLGRPGQETQYF